This T cell receptor (beta chain) emerged from a study of blood T cells in healthy people across ages. Concerning this clonotype itself: The antigen is undetermined.

Study-level results: Both higher diversity and more naive CD4+ cells marked long-lived donors when set against aged donors.

Primers used in a second PCR of about 6 to 12 cycles were a sample-barcoded 5' primer and a J-beta primer mix. TCRdb used MiXCR to reprocess the 5' RACE reads, holding one entry per CDR3 protein. This sample has about 1.4 million distinct CDR3 sequences, with around 59% found just once. Looked up from germline, CDR1 is SGHRS and CDR2 is YFSETQ. The length of the CDR3 is 16 residues. Trimming at V came to 0 bases and at J to 2 bases, leaving 6 bases not matched to a gene. Sequenced material: blood. V and J are TRBV5-1 and TRBJ2-5, with 8 bases fitting TRBD2. This receptor was taken from a man aged 18 to 29 in good health. The CDR3 region has the DNA TGCGCCAGCAGCTTGGAAGCGCGGGAGGCACAAGAGACCCAGTACTTC. Its translation is CASSLEAREAQETQYF.